This paragraph covers one T cell receptor (beta chain) sequence. The repertoire was sequenced with immunoSEQ multiplex PCR; TCRdb's copy has only in-frame clones and lacks some. There are approximately 58,000 clones in the sample; 70% to 90% occur only once, and approximately 2.9% lies in the top ten. Trimming stripped 1 base from V and 1 base from J, with 8 bases between. This CDR3 is 15 amino acids long. Germline assignment: CDR1 SGHAT and CDR2 FQNNGV. This entry is derived from a study of OX40 agonist ivuxolimab in advanced cancers. The chain has TRBV11-2 and TRBJ1-5; no reliable D call. The specimen comprised CD4+ or CD8+ T cells sorted from blood, sampled in a trial of the OX40 agonist ivuxolimab. The sequence derives from an adult with an advanced solid tumor such as melanoma, head and neck, liver or kidney cancer. CDR3 coding DNA: TGTGCCAGCAGCTTAGGCCCAATGAGCAATCAGCCCCAGCATTTT. Translated: CASSLGPMSNQPQHF.